The 24 T cell receptor beta chains listed next were all sequenced from one sample in a study of T-cell reconstitution after alpha-beta-depleted transplantation in children. A TCRbeta library incorporating unique molecular identifiers was prepared. TCRdb re-derived calls from the PCR reads in MiXCR, one entry per CDR3 protein. Of roughly 420,000 distinct CDR3 sequences in the sample, 16% were seen once. Specimen: PBMCs, mostly from graft donor cells, collected 360 days after TCRalphabeta/CD19-depleted stem cell transplant. The receptors come from a boy in the first two years of life who had a stem cell transplant for Wiskott-Aldrich syndrome, so the T cells may come from the graft donor.

This clonotype was recorded a few times. The rearrangement joins TRBV20-1 to TRBJ2-5, with D possibly matching TRBD2 (7 bases). The CDR3 is 16 amino acids. Germline CDR1 is DFQATT and CDR2 is SNEGSKA (reference sequence). V was pared by 4 bases and J by 1 base, with 19 bases between. CDR3 amino acids: CSANPPRGGPQETQYF. The CDR3 region has the DNA TGCAGTGCTAACCCTCCTAGGGGGGGCCCCCAAGAGACCCAGTACTTC.

This clonotype turned up a few times. The J gene is TRBJ1-2, the V gene TRBV20-1, with TRBD1 matching 9 bases. Losses at the gene ends were 3 bases for V and 4 bases for J; bases not matched to a gene: 0. The germline CDR1 and CDR2 sequences are DFQATT and SNEGSKA (reference sequence). There are 12 residues in the CDR3. The CDR3 loop is CSARTGGYGYTF. The CDR3 DNA sequence: TGCAGTGCTAGGACAGGGGGCTATGGCTACACCTTC.

The chain has TRBV4-1 and TRBJ2-7; a weak D match, TRBD2 (6 bases). The CDR3 covers 16 residues. Germline CDR1 and CDR2: MGHRA and YSYEKL. V lost 0 bases and J lost 4, with 16 bases in between. CDR3 nucleotides: TGCGCCAGCAGCCAAGATAACGCGGGGCGATTATACGAGCAGTACTTC. The encoded protein is CASSQDNAGRLYEQYF.

This chain joins TRBV5-5 and TRBJ2-3; TRBD2 matches 7 bases. The CDR3 length is 16 residues. The V segment lost 4 bases and the J segment 1 base; nucleotides outside the gene matches: 9. Looked up from germline, CDR1 is SGHKS and CDR2 is YYEKEE (reference sequence). This chain's CDR3 is CASSPLWGRGTDTQYF. CDR3 nucleotides: TGTGCCAGCAGCCCTCTGTGGGGGAGGGGCACAGATACGCAGTATTTT.

This clonotype was seen only a few times. V and J are TRBV20-1 and TRBJ2-3; D not resolved. Germline CDR1 DFQATT, CDR2 SNEGSKA (reference sequence). This CDR3 contains 12 residues. Between the trimmed V and J ends, which lost 6 bases and 4 bases, there was a span of 11 bases. This CDR3 is CSAHGLSDTQYF. The DNA of the CDR3 is TGCAGTGCCCATGGGCTGTCAGATACGCAGTATTTT.

A few counts support this clonotype. This chain joins TRBV25-1 and TRBJ2-1; 10 bases line up with TRBD2. V gave up 7 bases and J gave up 4 bases; unmatched junction bases: 1. CDR1 is MGHDK and CDR2 is SYGVNS in the germline V gene. This CDR3 has 13 amino acids. CDR3 nucleotides: TGTGCCAGCATGACTAGCGGGTACAATGAGCAGTTCTTC. It yields the protein CASMTSGYNEQFF.

This clonotype has more than one count but fewer than ten. The chain carries TRBV7-9 and TRBJ2-3, with 8 positions matching TRBD2. Unmatched junction bases numbered 6, after V lost 5 bases and J lost 2 bases. Germline-derived CDR1 and CDR2 are SEHNR and FQNEAQ (reference sequence). The CDR3 has 15 residues. The CDR3 DNA follows: TGTGCCAGCAGCCAGGGGACTAGGGCCACAGATACGCAGTATTTT. Protein sequence: CASSQGTRATDTQYF.

This clonotype has just a few counts. The chain carries TRBV7-8 and TRBJ2-4; a possible D gene is TRBD2 (6 bases). This CDR3 spans 15 amino acids. V lost 1 base, J lost 8 bases, and 15 bases lay in between. The germline CDR1 and CDR2 sequences are SGHVS and FQNEAQ. CDR3 coding DNA: TGTGCCAGCAGCTTAGTCGCCCGGAGGGCGGACATTCAGTACTTC. Amino acids: CASSLVARRADIQYF.

In its sample, this clonotype was seen a few times. The chain employs TRBV28 and TRBJ1-2, with 7 nucleotides matching TRBD1. Germline CDR1 is MDHEN and CDR2 is SYDVKM. The CDR3 has 14 residues. Losses at the gene ends were 2 bases for V and 4 bases for J; bases not matched to a gene: 4. The CDR3, as DNA: TGTGCCAGCAGTTTAATAGGGGACAGCTATGGCTACACCTTC. Its translation: CASSLIGDSYGYTF.

In its sample, this clonotype was seen many times. V is TRBV20-1 and J is TRBJ2-7, with D unresolved. Germline V gene data show CDR1 as DFQATT and CDR2 as SNEGSKA (reference sequence). The CDR3 has 12 amino acids. Deletions cut 1 base from V and 3 bases from J, with 7 bases between. CDR3 nucleotides: TGCAGTGCTAGAGGTGGCAGCTACGAGCAGTACTTC. Amino acids: CSARGGSYEQYF.

This clonotype was recorded a few times. The gene calls are TRBV11-2 and TRBJ2-2; 8 nucleotides match TRBD1. The CDR3 length is 16 residues. V trimming: 2 bases; J trimming: 7 bases; junction bases outside the gene matches: 9. Germline V gives CDR1 SGHAT, CDR2 FQNNGV. The CDR3: CASSLKGVRGHGELFF. For the CDR3, the DNA is TGTGCCAGCAGCTTAAAGGGAGTCAGGGGGCACGGGGAGCTGTTTTTT.

The sample holds many counts of this clonotype. The chain carries TRBV20-1 and TRBJ2-7; 11 bases line up with TRBD2. Per germline, CDR1 DFQATT and CDR2 SNEGSKA (reference sequence). This CDR3 region has 14 residues. J gave up 3 bases and V 3 bases, and 4 bases lay outside the gene matches. The CDR3 DNA is TGCAGTGCTAGTTTGCTAGCGGGGGGCTACGAGCAGTACTTC. This gives the protein CSASLLAGGYEQYF.

In its sample, this clonotype was seen many times. This chain joins TRBV2 and TRBJ2-2; 7 nucleotides align to TRBD2. Germline CDR1 is SNHLY and CDR2 is FYNNEI. The CDR3 runs to 13 residues. Unmatched junction bases numbered 1, after V lost 3 bases and J lost 6 bases. CDR3 residues: CASSEGRAGELFF. The CDR3 nucleotides read TGTGCCAGCAGTGAGGGGAGGGCCGGGGAGCTGTTTTTT.

This clonotype came up a few times. The chain carries TRBV13 and TRBJ2-2, with D hard to call. The CDR3 has 16 residues. V lost 2 bases and J lost 1, with 11 bases in between. Germline CDR1 PRHDT, CDR2 FYEKMQ (reference sequence). The CDR3 protein is CASSLMSPENTGELFF. CDR3 nucleotides: TGTGCCAGCAGCTTAATGTCTCCGGAGAACACCGGGGAGCTGTTTTTT.

This clonotype was recorded a few times. The chain links TRBV20-1 to TRBJ2-5; TRBD1 is a possible D gene (5 bases). V lost 2 bases and J 4 bases, leaving 11 bases between the germline ends. The CDR3 has 13 residues. CDR1 and CDR2 (germline): DFQATT, SNEGSKA (reference sequence). This CDR3 reads CSARRTRLETQYF. The CDR3 DNA follows: TGCAGTGCTAGAAGGACAAGGCTAGAGACCCAGTACTTC.

The count of this clonotype is one. The chain links TRBV18 to TRBJ2-3; D gene unclear. This CDR3 comprises 16 residues. CDR1 and CDR2 (germline): KGHSH, LQKENI. V shed 3 bases and J shed 2 bases, with 15 bases lying between them. CDR3 residues: CASSPQLVPATDTQYF. The DNA for the CDR3 is TGTGCCAGCTCACCTCAGCTTGTTCCCGCCACAGATACGCAGTATTTT.

The rearrangement links TRBV5-1 to TRBJ2-1, with 14 bases identical to TRBD2. Germline V gives CDR1 SGHRS, CDR2 YFSETQ. The CDR3 is made up of 18 amino acids. V lost 4 bases to trimming and J lost 3 bases; unmatched junction nucleotides: 9. CDR3: CASSGGTSGSKGYNEQFF. As DNA, the CDR3 is TGCGCCAGCAGCGGCGGGACTAGCGGGAGTAAAGGCTACAATGAGCAGTTCTTC.

V gene TRBV7-9 combines with J gene TRBJ2-7, with TRBD2 identical over 11 bases. The V gene end was trimmed by 2 bases and the J gene end by 4 bases; junction bases not matched to a gene: 10. The germline CDR1 and CDR2 sequences are SEHNR and FQNEAQ (reference sequence). CDR3 size: 17 residues. CDR3 coding DNA: TGTGCCAGCAGCTTATATTTACTAGCGGGAGTCTCGTACGAGCAGTACTTC. This gives the protein CASSLYLLAGVSYEQYF.

The rearrangement joins TRBV27 to TRBJ2-2; D perhaps matches TRBD2 (6 bases). Germline V gene data show CDR1 as MNHEY and CDR2 as SMNVEV (reference sequence). Between the trimmed V and J ends, which lost 5 bases and 2 bases, there was a span of 18 bases. There are 17 residues in the CDR3. In DNA, the CDR3 is TGTGCCAGCAGTCCGTACCGGGACTCTTTAAACACCGGGGAGCTGTTTTTT. This encodes CASSPYRDSLNTGELFF.

The J gene is TRBJ2-2, the V gene TRBV5-1; D unresolved. Between the trimmed V and J ends, which lost 0 bases and 1 base, there was a span of 10 bases. CDR1 and CDR2 from the germline V gene are SGHRS and YFSETQ. The CDR3 is 16 amino acids. As DNA, the CDR3 is TGCGCCAGCAGCTTGGAAGCACCCCTGAACACCGGGGAGCTGTTTTTT. Encoded protein: CASSLEAPLNTGELFF.

The chain employs TRBV27 and TRBJ2-7; tentative D call: TRBD1 (6 bases). The germline V gene has CDR1 MNHEY and CDR2 SMNVEV (reference sequence). The CDR3 is 13 amino acids. V lost 5 bases and J lost 7, with 15 bases in between. The CDR3 region is CASSPRQVREQYF. CDR3 nucleotide sequence: TGTGCCAGCAGTCCACGACAGGTCCGGGAGCAGTACTTC.

The chain links TRBV10-3 to TRBJ2-1; D unresolved. The CDR3 runs 14 residues. V was shortened by 11 bases and J by 1 base, with 15 bases between the two germline ends. Germline lookup yields CDR1 ENHRY and CDR2 SYGVKD. The CDR3 coding sequence is TGTGCCGTCCGGAGTGAGAATTCCTACAATGAGCAGTTCTTC. It specifies CAVRSENSYNEQFF.

There are a few counts of this clonotype. J is TRBJ2-1 and V is TRBV11-2; 12 nucleotides align to TRBD2. Germline assignment: CDR1 SGHAT and CDR2 FQNNGV. The CDR3 has 19 amino acids. Trimming removed 1 base from V and 2 bases from J; junction bases left unmatched: 9. Here the CDR3 reads CASSLGRGLAGSAYNEQFF. As DNA, the CDR3 is TGTGCCAGCAGCTTAGGAAGGGGACTAGCGGGTTCCGCCTACAATGAGCAGTTCTTC.

This clonotype was counted between two and nine times. The rearrangement uses TRBV5-4 and TRBJ1-1; D gene ambiguous. The CDR3 runs to 13 residues. V was pared by 4 bases and J by 5 bases, with 12 bases between. Germline values: CDR1 SGHNT, CDR2 YYREEE (reference sequence). CDR3 region: CASSQIMGTEAFF. CDR3 nucleotide sequence: TGTGCCAGCAGCCAAATCATGGGGACTGAAGCTTTCTTT.